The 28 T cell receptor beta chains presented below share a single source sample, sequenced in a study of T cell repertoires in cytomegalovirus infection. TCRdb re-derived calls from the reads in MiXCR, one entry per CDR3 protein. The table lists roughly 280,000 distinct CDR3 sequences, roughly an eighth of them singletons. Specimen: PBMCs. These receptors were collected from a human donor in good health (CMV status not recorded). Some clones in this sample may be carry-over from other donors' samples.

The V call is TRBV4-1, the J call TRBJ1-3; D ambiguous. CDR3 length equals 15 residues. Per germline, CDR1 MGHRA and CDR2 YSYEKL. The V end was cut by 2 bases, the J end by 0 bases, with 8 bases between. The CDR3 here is CASSQSGFSGNTIYF. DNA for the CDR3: TGCGCCAGCAGCCAATCGGGATTCTCTGGAAACACCATATATTTT.

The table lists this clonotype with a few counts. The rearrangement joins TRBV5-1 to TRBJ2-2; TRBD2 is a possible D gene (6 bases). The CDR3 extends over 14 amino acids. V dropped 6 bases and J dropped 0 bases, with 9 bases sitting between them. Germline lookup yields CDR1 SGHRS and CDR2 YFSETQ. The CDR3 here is CASTAGSNTGELFF. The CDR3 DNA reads TGCGCCAGCACTGCGGGATCGAACACCGGGGAGCTGTTTTTT. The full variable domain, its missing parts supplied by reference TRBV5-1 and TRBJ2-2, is KAGVTQTPRYLIKTRGQQVTLSCSPISGHRSVSWYQQTPGQGLQFLFEYFSETQRNKGNFPGRFSGRQFSNSRSEMNVSTLELGDSALYLCASTAGSNTGELFFGEGSRLTVL.

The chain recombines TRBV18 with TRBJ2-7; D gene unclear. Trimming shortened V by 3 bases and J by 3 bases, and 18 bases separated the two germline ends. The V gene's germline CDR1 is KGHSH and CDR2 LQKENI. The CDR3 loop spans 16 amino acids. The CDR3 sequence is CASSPSQARFYYEQYF. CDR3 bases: TGTGCCAGCTCACCTAGCCAGGCGAGGTTCTACTACGAGCAGTACTTC. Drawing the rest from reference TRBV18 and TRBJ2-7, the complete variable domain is NAGVMQNPRHLVRRRGQEARLRCSPMKGHSHVYWYRQLPEEGLKFMVYLQKENIIDESGMPKERFSAEFPKEGPSILRIQQVVRGDSAAYFCASSPSQARFYYEQYFGPGTRLTVT.

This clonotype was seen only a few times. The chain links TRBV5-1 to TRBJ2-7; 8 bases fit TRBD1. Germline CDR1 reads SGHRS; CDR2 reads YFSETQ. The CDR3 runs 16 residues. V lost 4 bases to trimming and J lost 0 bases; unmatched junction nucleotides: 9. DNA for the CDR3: TGCGCCAGCAGCCCCCGAGGGACAGGAGCCTCCTACGAGCAGTACTTC. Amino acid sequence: CASSPRGTGASYEQYF.

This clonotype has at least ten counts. The CDR3 DNA follows: TGTGCCAGCAGCTTCTCTAGGGAGGATGGCTACACCTTC. This sequence encodes CASSFSREDGYTF. The chain has TRBV7-2 and TRBJ1-2; D remains ambiguous. This CDR3 has 13 amino acids. The germline V and J ends were trimmed by 3 bases and 6 bases, with 11 bases remaining between them. The germline CDR1 and CDR2 sequences are SGHTA and FQGNSA.

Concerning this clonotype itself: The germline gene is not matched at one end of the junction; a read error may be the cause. The CDR3 loop reads CASRGLAGSNEQFF. The CDR3 bases are TGTGCCTCCAGGGGACTAGCGGGATCGAATGAGCAGTTCTTC. The chain has TRBV24-1 and TRBJ2-1; 13 bases map to TRBD2. The CDR3 has 14 amino acids. Germline CDR1 KGHDR, CDR2 SFDVKD.

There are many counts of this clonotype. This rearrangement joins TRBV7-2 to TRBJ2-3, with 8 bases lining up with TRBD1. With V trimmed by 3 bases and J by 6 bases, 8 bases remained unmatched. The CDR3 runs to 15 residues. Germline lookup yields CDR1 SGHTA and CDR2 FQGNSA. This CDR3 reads CASSFTGGKFDTQYF. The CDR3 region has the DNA TGTGCCAGCAGCTTCACAGGGGGAAAGTTCGATACGCAGTATTTT.

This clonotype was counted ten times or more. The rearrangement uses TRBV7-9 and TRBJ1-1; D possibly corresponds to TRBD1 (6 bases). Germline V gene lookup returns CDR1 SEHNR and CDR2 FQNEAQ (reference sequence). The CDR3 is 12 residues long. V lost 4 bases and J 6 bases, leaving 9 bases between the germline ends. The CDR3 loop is CASSYREAEAFF. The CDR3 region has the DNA TGTGCCAGCAGCTACAGGGAAGCTGAAGCTTTCTTT.

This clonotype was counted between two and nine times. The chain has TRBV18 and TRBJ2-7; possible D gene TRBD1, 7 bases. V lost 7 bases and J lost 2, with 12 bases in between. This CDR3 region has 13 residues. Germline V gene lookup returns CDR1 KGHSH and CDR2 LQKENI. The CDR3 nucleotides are TGTGCCAGCTTCCAGGGGGGAACCTACGAGCAGTACTTC. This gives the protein CASFQGGTYEQYF. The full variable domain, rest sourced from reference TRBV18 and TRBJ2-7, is NAGVMQNPRHLVRRRGQEARLRCSPMKGHSHVYWYRQLPEEGLKFMVYLQKENIIDESGMPKERFSAEFPKEGPSILRIQQVVRGDSAAYFCASFQGGTYEQYFGPGTRLTVT.

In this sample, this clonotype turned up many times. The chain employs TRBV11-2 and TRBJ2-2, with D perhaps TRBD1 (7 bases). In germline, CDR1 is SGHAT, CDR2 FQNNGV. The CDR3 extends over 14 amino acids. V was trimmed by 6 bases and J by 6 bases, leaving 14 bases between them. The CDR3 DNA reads TGTGCCAGCAGTTCAGGGGGGAAGGCCGGGGAGCTGTTTTTT. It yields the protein CASSSGGKAGELFF.

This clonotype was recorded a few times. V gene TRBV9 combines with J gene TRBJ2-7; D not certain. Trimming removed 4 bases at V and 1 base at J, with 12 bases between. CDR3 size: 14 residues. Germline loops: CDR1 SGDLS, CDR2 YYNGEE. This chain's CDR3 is CASSTAPVSYEQYF. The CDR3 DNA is TGTGCCAGCAGCACAGCACCGGTATCCTACGAGCAGTACTTC. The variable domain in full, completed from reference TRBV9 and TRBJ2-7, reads DSGVTQTPKHLITATGQRVTLRCSPRSGDLSVYWYQQSLDQGLQFLIQYYNGEERAKGNILERFSAQQFPDLHSELNLSSLELGDSALYFCASSTAPVSYEQYFGPGTRLTVT.

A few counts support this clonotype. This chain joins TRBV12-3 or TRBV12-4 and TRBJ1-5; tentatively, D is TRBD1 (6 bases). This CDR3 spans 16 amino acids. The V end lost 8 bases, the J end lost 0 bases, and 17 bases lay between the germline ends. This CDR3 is CASRNSGEGSNQPQHF. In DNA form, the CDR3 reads TGTGCCAGCCGGAATTCAGGGGAGGGTAGCAATCAGCCCCAGCATTTT.

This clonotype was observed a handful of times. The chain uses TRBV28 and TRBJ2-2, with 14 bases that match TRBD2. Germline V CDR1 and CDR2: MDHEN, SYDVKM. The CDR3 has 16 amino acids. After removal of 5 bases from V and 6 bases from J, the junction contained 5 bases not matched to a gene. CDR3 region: CASSLRLAGGAGELFF. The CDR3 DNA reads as TGTGCCAGCAGTCTGAGACTAGCGGGAGGGGCCGGGGAGCTGTTTTTT. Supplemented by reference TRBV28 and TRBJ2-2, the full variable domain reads DVKVTQSSRYLVKRTGEKVFLECVQDMDHENMFWYRQDPGLGLRLIYFSYDVKMKEKGDIPEGYSVSREKKERFSLILESASTNQTSMYLCASSLRLAGGAGELFFGEGSRLTVL.

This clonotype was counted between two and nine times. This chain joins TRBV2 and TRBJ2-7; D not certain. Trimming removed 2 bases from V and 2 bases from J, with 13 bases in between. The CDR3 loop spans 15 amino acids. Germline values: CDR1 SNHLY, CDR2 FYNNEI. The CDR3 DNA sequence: TGTGCCAGCAGTGAATGGGTGGACGGTCCCTACGAGCAGTACTTC. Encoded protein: CASSEWVDGPYEQYF.

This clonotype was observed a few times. The chain's CDR3 is CASTAGGPEAFF. The DNA of the CDR3 is TGTGCCAGCACCGCAGGGGGCCCTGAAGCTTTCTTT. V gene TRBV12-3 or TRBV12-4 combines with J gene TRBJ1-1; 8 nucleotides line up with TRBD1. The junction had 4 bases not matched to a gene; V was cut back by 7 bases and J by 6 bases. CDR3 length: 12 residues.

Here the CDR3 reads CASSTGGQIAKNIQYF. As DNA, the CDR3 is TGTGCCAGCAGTACAGGGGGCCAAATAGCCAAAAACATTCAGTACTTC. V usage is TRBV28 and J usage is TRBJ2-4, with 9 positions matching TRBD1. The CDR3 covers 16 residues. CDR1 and CDR2 (germline): MDHEN, SYDVKM. V lost 5 bases to trimming and J lost 0 bases; unmatched junction nucleotides: 5.

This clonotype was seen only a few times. The CDR3 loop is CASSLIAVVDTQYF. CDR3 DNA sequence: TGTGCCAGCAGCTTGATAGCGGTGGTAGATACGCAGTATTTT. V gene TRBV5-4 combines with J gene TRBJ2-3; D may be TRBD2 (6 bases). This CDR3 region has 14 residues. V shed 1 base and J shed 5 bases, with 11 bases lying between them. The germline V gene encodes CDR1 SGHNT and CDR2 YYREEE (reference sequence). The variable domain in full, completed from reference TRBV5-4 and TRBJ2-3, reads ETGVTQSPTHLIKTRGQQVTLRCSSQSGHNTVSWYQQALGQGPQFIFQYYREEENGRGNFPPRFSGLQFPNYSSELNVNALELDDSALYLCASSLIAVVDTQYFGPGTRLTVL.

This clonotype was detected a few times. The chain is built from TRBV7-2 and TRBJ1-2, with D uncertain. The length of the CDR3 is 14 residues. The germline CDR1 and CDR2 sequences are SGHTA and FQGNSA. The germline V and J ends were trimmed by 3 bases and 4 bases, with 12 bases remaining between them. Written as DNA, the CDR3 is TGTGCCAGCAGCTTTGATCCAGCCCCCTATGGCTACACCTTC. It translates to CASSFDPAPYGYTF.

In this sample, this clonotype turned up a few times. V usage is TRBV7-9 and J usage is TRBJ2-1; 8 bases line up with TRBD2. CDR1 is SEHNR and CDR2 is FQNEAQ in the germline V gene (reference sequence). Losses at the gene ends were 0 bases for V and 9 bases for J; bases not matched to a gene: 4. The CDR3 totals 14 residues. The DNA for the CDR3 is TGTGCCAGCAGCTTAGCTGGGACTAGTATTGAGCAGTTCTTC. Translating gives CASSLAGTSIEQFF.

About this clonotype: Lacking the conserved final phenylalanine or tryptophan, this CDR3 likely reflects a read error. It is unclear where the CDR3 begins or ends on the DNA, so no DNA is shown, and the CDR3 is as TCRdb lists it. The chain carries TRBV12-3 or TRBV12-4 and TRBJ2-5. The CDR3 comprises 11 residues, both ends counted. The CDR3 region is CASSLLWELLV.

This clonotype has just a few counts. The CDR3 nucleotides are TGTGCCATCAGCGAGAATAACTCCTACGAGCAGTACTTC. This codes for CAISENNSYEQYF. V usage is TRBV10-3 and J usage is TRBJ2-7, with D hard to call. The CDR3 contains 13 residues. Per the germline V gene, CDR1 is ENHRY and CDR2 is SYGVKD. V was pared by 6 bases and J by 0 bases, with 9 bases between.

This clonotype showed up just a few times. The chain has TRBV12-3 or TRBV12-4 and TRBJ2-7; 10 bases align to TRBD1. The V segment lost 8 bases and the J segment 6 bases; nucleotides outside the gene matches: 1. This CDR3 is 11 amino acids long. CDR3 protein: CASGTGVEQYF. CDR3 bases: TGTGCCAGCGGGACAGGGGTCGAGCAGTACTTC.

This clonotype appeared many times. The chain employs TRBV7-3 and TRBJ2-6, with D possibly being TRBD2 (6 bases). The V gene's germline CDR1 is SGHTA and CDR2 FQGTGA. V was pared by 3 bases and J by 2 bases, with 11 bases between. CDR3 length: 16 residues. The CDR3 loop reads CASSFFGGAGANVLTF. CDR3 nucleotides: TGTGCCAGCAGCTTCTTCGGCGGGGCTGGGGCCAACGTCCTGACTTTC.

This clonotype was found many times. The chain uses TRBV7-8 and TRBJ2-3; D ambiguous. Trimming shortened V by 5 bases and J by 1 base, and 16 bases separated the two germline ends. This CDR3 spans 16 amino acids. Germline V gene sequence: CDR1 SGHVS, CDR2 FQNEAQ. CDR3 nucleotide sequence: TGTGCCAGCAGCCCTGCTCTGAGTTCTGGCACAGATACGCAGTATTTT. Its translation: CASSPALSSGTDTQYF.

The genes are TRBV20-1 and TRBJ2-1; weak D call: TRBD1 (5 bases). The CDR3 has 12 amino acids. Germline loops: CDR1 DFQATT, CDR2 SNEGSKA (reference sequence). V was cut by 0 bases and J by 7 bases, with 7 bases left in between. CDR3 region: CSARDRGNEQFF. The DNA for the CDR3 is TGCAGTGCTAGAGATAGGGGTAATGAGCAGTTCTTC.

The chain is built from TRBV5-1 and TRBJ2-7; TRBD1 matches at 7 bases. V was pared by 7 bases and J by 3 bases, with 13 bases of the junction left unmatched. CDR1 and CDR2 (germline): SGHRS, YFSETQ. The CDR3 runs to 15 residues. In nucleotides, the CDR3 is TGCGCCAGCGCCCCCACCGGGACAGTGGGCTACGAGCAGTACTTC. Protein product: CASAPTGTVGYEQYF. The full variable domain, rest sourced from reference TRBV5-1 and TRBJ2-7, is KAGVTQTPRYLIKTRGQQVTLSCSPISGHRSVSWYQQTPGQGLQFLFEYFSETQRNKGNFPGRFSGRQFSNSRSEMNVSTLELGDSALYLCASAPTGTVGYEQYFGPGTRLTVT.

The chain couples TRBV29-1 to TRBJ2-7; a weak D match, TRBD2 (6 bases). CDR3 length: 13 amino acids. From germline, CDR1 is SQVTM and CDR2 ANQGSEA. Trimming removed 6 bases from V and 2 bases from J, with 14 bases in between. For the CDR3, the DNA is TGCAGCGTCCTAGAGGGAGGACCCTACGAGCAGTACTTC. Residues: CSVLEGGPYEQYF.

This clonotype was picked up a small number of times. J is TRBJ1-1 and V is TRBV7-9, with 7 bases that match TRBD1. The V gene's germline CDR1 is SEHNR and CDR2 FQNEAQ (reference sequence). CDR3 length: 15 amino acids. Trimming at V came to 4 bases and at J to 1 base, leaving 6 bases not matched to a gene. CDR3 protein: CASSWGRQGNTEAFF. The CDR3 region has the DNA TGTGCCAGCAGCTGGGGACGACAGGGGAACACTGAAGCTTTCTTT.